These 21 T cell receptor beta chains came from one sample sequenced in a study of patients and donors after allogeneic stem cell transplantation. TCRdb used MiXCR to reprocess the RT-PCR reads, holding one entry per CDR3 protein. This table holds roughly 940,000 distinct CDR3 sequences, under 20% found once. The sample was blood, either unsorted or a sorted T cell fraction (not recorded which). These receptors were taken from a human donor who was either an allogeneic HSCT recipient or a stem cell or donor lymphocyte infusion donor (not recorded which). It is not recorded whose cells these are; they may come from a transplant donor.

V usage is TRBV2 and J usage is TRBJ2-7; tentatively, D is TRBD2 (6 bases). V shed 10 bases and J shed 0 bases, with 19 bases lying between them. The CDR3 is 15 residues long. CDR1 and CDR2 from the germline V gene are SNHLY and FYNNEI. Here the CDR3 DNA reads TGTGCCACCAGACACGGGACTGTCGTCTCCTACGAGCAGTACTTC. Its protein is CATRHGTVVSYEQYF.

J is TRBJ2-7 and V is TRBV6-5, with TRBD1 matching 11 bases. The CDR3 covers 16 residues. The ends lost 4 bases at V and 4 bases at J; junction bases unmatched: 9. Germline loops: CDR1 MNHEY, CDR2 SVGAGI. This CDR3 is CASSFLRTGGEYEQYF. CDR3 nucleotide sequence: TGTGCCAGCAGTTTTCTGAGGACAGGGGGCGAATACGAGCAGTACTTC.

The chain employs TRBV6-1 and TRBJ2-4; weak D call: TRBD2 (5 bases). CDR1 and CDR2 from the germline V gene are MNHNS and SASEGT. The CDR3 is made up of 15 amino acids. The V end lost 7 bases, the J end lost 0 bases, and 13 bases lay between the germline ends. CDR3 DNA sequence: TGTGCCAGCACGGGAAGCTTACTAGCCAAAAACATTCAGTACTTC. Amino acid sequence: CASTGSLLAKNIQYF.

In its sample, this clonotype was seen a few times. This chain uses TRBV12-3 or TRBV12-4 with TRBJ2-5, with 8 nucleotides matching TRBD2. Losses at the gene ends were 7 bases for V and 5 bases for J; bases not matched to a gene: 15. The CDR3 covers 16 residues. In DNA form, the CDR3 reads TGTGCCAGCACCCCGGAGCGGGGGCGATCAGGGGAGACCCAGTACTTC. It is translated as CASTPERGRSGETQYF.

This clonotype has ten or more counts. CDR3 loop: CATTTNTGELFF. As DNA, the CDR3 is TGTGCGACTACAACGAACACCGGGGAGCTGTTTTTT. The rearrangement joins TRBV12-3 or TRBV12-4 to TRBJ2-2; weak D call: TRBD2 (5 bases). There are 12 residues in the CDR3.

J is TRBJ2-1 and V is TRBV5-4; TRBD2 matches 15 bases. The germline gives CDR1 SGHNT, CDR2 YYREEE (reference sequence). The CDR3 covers 16 residues. V lost 4 bases, J lost 7 bases, and 6 bases stayed unmatched. CDR3 in DNA: TGTGCCAGCAGCCTGCTGGGACTAGCGGGGGGAAATGAGCAGTTCTTC. Its protein is CASSLLGLAGGNEQFF.

This chain connects TRBV7-8 to TRBJ2-7; TRBD1 matches at 8 bases. CDR1 and CDR2 (germline): SGHVS, FQNEAQ. V lost 8 bases and J lost 7; bases outside the gene matches: 16. This CDR3 contains 15 residues. DNA for the CDR3: TGTGCCAGCGCTATTCCCCGAACAGGGGGGAAGGAGCAGTACTTC. Its translation: CASAIPRTGGKEQYF.

The V and J genes are TRBV6-5 and TRBJ2-1; 10 bases agree with TRBD2. This CDR3 spans 17 amino acids. From germline, CDR1 is MNHEY and CDR2 SVGAGI. Trimming removed 3 bases from V and 7 bases from J; junction bases left unmatched: 12. CDR3 loop: CASSYEILAGDLNEQFF. CDR3 DNA sequence: TGTGCCAGCAGTTATGAAATTCTAGCGGGGGATTTAAATGAGCAGTTCTTC.

This rearrangement joins TRBV7-3 to TRBJ1-2; no clear D gene. The V gene lost 5 bases and the J gene lost 11 bases, with 18 bases spanning the gap. The CDR3 is 13 residues long. Per germline, CDR1 SGHTA and CDR2 FQGTGA. For the CDR3, the DNA is TGTGCCAGCAGCCCACCGGGAGCGGCCCAATACACCTTC. Translating gives CASSPPGAAQYTF.

The sample holds many counts of this clonotype. The rearrangement joins TRBV20-1 to TRBJ1-1, with a possible D match to TRBD1 (6 bases). This CDR3 region has 14 residues. Per the germline V gene, CDR1 is DFQATT and CDR2 is SNEGSKA (reference sequence). V was trimmed by 2 bases and J by 5 bases, leaving 15 bases between them. The CDR3 DNA reads as TGCAGTGCTAGACAGGGGAGGGGGTCGACTGAAGCTTTCTTT. Its protein is CSARQGRGSTEAFF.

A few counts support this clonotype. The chain carries TRBV30 and TRBJ2-3; D is unclear. The germline V and J ends were trimmed by 0 bases and 6 bases, with 10 bases remaining between them. The germline V gene encodes CDR1 GTSNPN and CDR2 SVGIG (reference sequence). CDR3 length: 13 residues. In nucleotides, the CDR3 is TGTGCCTGGAGTGTTGGTAAAGAGGATACGCAGTATTTT. The encoded protein is CAWSVGKEDTQYF.

V gene TRBV2 combines with J gene TRBJ2-1; TRBD2 matches 10 bases. Germline-derived CDR1 and CDR2 are SNHLY and FYNNEI. After removal of 6 bases from V and 3 bases from J, the junction contained 5 bases not matched to a gene. The CDR3 covers 15 residues. The CDR3 DNA follows: TGTGCCAGCAGGAGGACTAGCGGTAACTACAATGAGCAGTTCTTC. This encodes CASRRTSGNYNEQFF.

In its sample, this clonotype was seen many times. The chain has TRBV20-1 and TRBJ2-7; D remains ambiguous. Trimming took off 2 bases at V and 7 bases at J, with 12 bases between the two ends. Per germline, CDR1 DFQATT and CDR2 SNEGSKA (reference sequence). This CDR3 has 12 amino acids. The CDR3 protein is CSARSDLGEQYF. CDR3 sequence (DNA): TGCAGTGCTAGATCTGACCTTGGAGAGCAGTACTTC.

This clonotype has a handful of counts. The V call is TRBV12-3 or TRBV12-4, the J call TRBJ2-5; TRBD2 matches 12 bases. The CDR3 has 15 amino acids. V shed 6 bases, J shed 5 bases, and the junction held 7 bases outside the gene matches. CDR3 residues: CASSQGLAGRETQYF. The CDR3 bases are TGTGCCAGCAGCCAAGGACTAGCGGGAAGGGAGACCCAGTACTTC.

V gene TRBV20-1 combines with J gene TRBJ2-1; TRBD2 aligns across 8 bases. Unmatched junction bases numbered 7, after V lost 0 bases and J lost 6 bases. Per the germline V gene, CDR1 is DFQATT and CDR2 is SNEGSKA (reference sequence). The CDR3 runs to 15 residues. CDR3: CSARDLLAAINEQFF. The CDR3 region has the DNA TGCAGTGCTAGAGATCTACTAGCGGCTATCAATGAGCAGTTCTTC.

The chain combines TRBV20-1 with TRBJ2-7; D gene ambiguous. This CDR3 contains 14 residues. CDR1 is DFQATT, CDR2 SNEGSKA, per germline (reference sequence). V was shortened by 3 bases and J by 3 bases, with 15 bases between the two germline ends. CDR3 region: CSARAHGRFYEQYF. CDR3 bases: TGCAGTGCTAGGGCCCATGGCAGATTCTACGAGCAGTACTTC.

This clonotype was detected only a few times. The V call is TRBV25-1, the J call TRBJ2-7, with D perhaps assigned TRBD1 or TRBD2 (5 bases each). The CDR3 runs 14 residues. Looked up from germline, CDR1 is MGHDK and CDR2 is SYGVNS. With 1 base removed from V and 6 bases from J, the gap between germline ends came to 13 bases. The CDR3 nucleotides read TGTGCCAGCAGTGAATCAGGGAGAATGAGCGAGCAGTACTTC. Residues: CASSESGRMSEQYF.

The V and J genes are TRBV6-5 and TRBJ2-2; D may match TRBD1 or TRBD2 (5 bases each). This CDR3 is 14 amino acids long. Trimming stripped 4 bases from V and 3 bases from J, with 9 bases between. The germline V gene has CDR1 MNHEY and CDR2 SVGAGI. This CDR3 reads CASSWGMDTGELFF. The DNA of the CDR3 is TGTGCCAGCAGTTGGGGGATGGACACCGGGGAGCTGTTTTTT.

The chain has TRBV7-2 and TRBJ2-7; D could derive from TRBD1 or TRBD2 (5 bases each). Germline values: CDR1 SGHTA, CDR2 FQGNSA. The V end was cut by 4 bases, the J end by 2 bases, with 15 bases between. The CDR3 is 15 residues long. In DNA, the CDR3 is TGTGCCAGCAGCTACCCCGGGACCGGAACCTACGAGCAGTACTTC. Translated, it gives CASSYPGTGTYEQYF. Full variable domain (outside the CDR3, taken from reference TRBV7-2 and TRBJ2-7): GAGVSQSPSNKVTEKGKDVELRCDPISGHTALYWYRQSLGQGLEFLIYFQGNSAPDKSGLPSDRFSAERTGGSVSTLTIQRTQQEDSAVYLCASSYPGTGTYEQYFGPGTRLTVT.

The chain carries TRBV20-1 and TRBJ2-7; 8 bases align to TRBD2. Per germline, CDR1 DFQATT and CDR2 SNEGSKA (reference sequence). The ends lost 3 bases at V and 1 base at J; junction bases unmatched: 2. The CDR3 length is 13 residues. CDR3 DNA sequence: TGCAGTGCTAGTCGGGGGGGGTCCTACGAGCAGTACTTC. Translated, it gives CSASRGGSYEQYF.

Here the CDR3 DNA reads TGCGCCAGCAGCCAAGATCTATTGATCTCCTACAATGAGCAGTTCTTC. It yields the protein CASSQDLLISYNEQFF. This chain links TRBV4-1 with TRBJ2-1, with D unclear. CDR3 size: 16 residues. Looked up from germline, CDR1 is MGHRA and CDR2 is YSYEKL. Trimming cost V 0 bases and J 0 bases, with 9 bases left between them.